This T cell receptor (beta chain) stems from a study of early T cells in non-severe SARS-CoV-2 infection. Study-wide context: Unsorted whole blood bulk RNA was sequenced, with unpaired chains.

Germline V CDR1 and CDR2: LNHDA, SQIVND (reference sequence). The CDR3 spans 10 residues. Concerning this clonotype: What it recognizes is unknown. Germline is not matched at one junction end, which may reflect a read error.

Individual cDNA molecules were tagged with unique molecular identifiers, the study reported. A single record per CDR3 protein comes from TCRdb applying MiXCR to the 5' RACE reads. The top ten hold about 8% of the sample, which has some 61,000 distinct CDR3 sequences, 13% seen once. Study observations and caveats: Sequences matched to VDJdb favored anti-spike CD8 responses, while private and CD4 specificities were missed.

The specimen sequenced was whole blood. The TCR sequence derives from an adult who was a healthcare worker with PCR-confirmed SARS-CoV-2 infection or an uninfected control (not recorded which). The chain carries TRBV19 and TRBJ2-3; D is perhaps TRBD2 (6 bases). CDR3 loop: CASRGTRAVF. The CDR3 DNA sequence: TGTGCCAGTAGAGGGACTCGTGCAGTATTT.